A single sample is the source of the 25 T cell receptor beta chains below, sequenced in a study of blood T cells in healthy people across ages. For the second PCR, which ran for 7 to 11 cycles, a sample-barcoded 5' primer and a J-beta primer mix were used. TCRdb re-analysed the 5' RACE reads in MiXCR, keeping a single row per CDR3 protein. The sample shows around 1,100,000 distinct CDR3 sequences, roughly two fifths of them seen only once. Material: blood. The receptors shown here come from a man between 18 and 35 years old in good health.

Only a few counts were recorded for this clonotype. Germline and junction disagree at one end, which may indicate a read error. The rearrangement uses TRBV12-5 and TRBJ2-2, with D tentatively TRBD2 (6 bases). The CDR3 loop spans 14 amino acids. Germline values: CDR1 LGHNT, CDR2 FRNRAP. The CDR3 region has the DNA TGTGCTACCTCGAAAGGAGGGAACGCCGGGGAGCTGTTTTTT. As protein: CATSKGGNAGELFF.

This chain links TRBV30 with TRBJ2-1, with D unclear. The V and J ends lost 4 bases and 15 bases respectively, with 19 bases between them. The CDR3 extends over 12 amino acids. CDR1 is GTSNPN and CDR2 is SVGIG in the germline V gene (reference sequence). CDR3 amino acids: CAWTFIQTIRFF. The CDR3 region has the DNA TGTGCCTGGACATTTATACAGACCATCCGGTTCTTC. The full variable domain, with the rest looked up from reference TRBV30 and TRBJ2-1, is SQTIHQWPATLVQPVGSPLSLECTVEGTSNPNLYWYRQAAGRGLQLLFYSVGIGQISSEVPQNLSASRPQDRQFILSSKKLLLSDSGFYLCAWTFIQTIRFFGPGTRLTVL.

The chain employs TRBV9 and TRBJ2-3; a possible D gene is TRBD2 (7 bases). Germline V gene sequence: CDR1 SGDLS, CDR2 YYNGEE. This CDR3 has 15 amino acids. The V end was cut by 3 bases, the J end by 2 bases, with 13 bases between. CDR3: CASSEGGLYTDTQYF. The CDR3 DNA follows: TGTGCCAGCAGCGAGGGGGGGTTGTACACAGATACGCAGTATTTT.

The rearrangement joins TRBV7-9 to TRBJ2-7, with 7 bases lining up with TRBD1. The CDR3 has 16 residues. Per germline, CDR1 SEHNR and CDR2 FQNEAQ (reference sequence). With V trimmed by 3 bases and J by 7 bases, 15 bases remained unmatched. The CDR3 nucleotides read TGTGCCAGCAGCTTGAAGAAGGGGGCCTTGGGCAATGAGCAGTACTTC. It yields the protein CASSLKKGALGNEQYF.

The J gene is TRBJ1-1, the V gene TRBV10-3; a possible D gene is TRBD1 (5 bases). Germline CDR1 and CDR2: ENHRY and SYGVKD. The ends were cut back, 9 bases at V and 3 bases at J, with 17 bases in the middle. The CDR3 has 14 residues. The CDR3 region is CAIGSGTGHTEAFF. CDR3 bases: TGTGCCATAGGCTCCGGGACTGGGCACACTGAAGCTTTCTTT.

There are a few counts of this clonotype. The chain employs TRBV6-1 and TRBJ2-5, with D unresolved. V was trimmed by 2 bases and J by 4 bases, leaving 5 bases between them. The CDR3 runs to 12 residues. Germline V lookup: CDR1 MNHNS, CDR2 SASEGT. The CDR3 sequence is CASSELGETQYF. The CDR3 DNA reads TGTGCCAGCAGTGAATTAGGAGAGACCCAGTACTTC.

The chain employs TRBV27 and TRBJ1-1, with a tentative D call TRBD1 (6 bases). The V end lost 5 bases, the J end lost 4 bases, and 14 bases lay between the germline ends. The CDR3 has 14 residues. Germline V gene lookup returns CDR1 MNHEY and CDR2 SMNVEV (reference sequence). The CDR3 DNA is TGTGCCAGCAGTCCGGTCAGGGGAAGCACTGAAGCTTTCTTT. Protein: CASSPVRGSTEAFF.

This clonotype has more than one count but fewer than ten. This chain links TRBV9 with TRBJ2-1; maybe TRBD2 (6 bases). CDR3 size: 15 residues. Between the trimmed V and J ends, which lost 0 bases and 2 bases, there was a span of 9 bases. Germline V gives CDR1 SGDLS, CDR2 YYNGEE. CDR3 nucleotides: TGTGCCAGCAGCGTAGGTCCGGGGGCCTACAATGAGCAGTTCTTC. Protein product: CASSVGPGAYNEQFF.

V usage is TRBV14 and J usage is TRBJ2-5, with a weak D call TRBD2 (6 bases). The DNA end lines up better with TRBJ2-7; the J call may be wrong. The CDR3 is 14 amino acids. CDR1 and CDR2 from the germline V gene are SGHDN and FVKESK. CDR3 amino acids: CASSQLGGTYEQYF. CDR3 nucleotide sequence: TGTGCCAGCAGCCAATTGGGGGGTACCTACGAGCAGTACTTC.

In regard to this clonotype: Sequence at one end of the junction differs from germline and may be a read error. The chain is built from TRBV20-1 and TRBJ2-3; the D gene is possibly TRBD1 (7 bases). Per germline, CDR1 DFQATT and CDR2 SNEGSKA (reference sequence). This CDR3 region has 15 residues. DNA for the CDR3: TGCAGTACTAGAGAGGTGCGCAGGGGGGCAGATACGCAGTATTTT. Amino acids: CSTREVRRGADTQYF.

The V and J genes are TRBV6-2 or TRBV6-3 and TRBJ1-5; 7 bases agree with TRBD1. Germline assignment: CDR1 MNHEY and CDR2 SVGEGT. With 0 bases clipped from V and 5 bases from J, the junction kept 4 bases outside the gene matches. This CDR3 is 15 amino acids long. CDR3 sequence reads: CASSYSLTGHQPQHF. CDR3 in DNA: TGTGCCAGCAGTTACTCGCTGACAGGGCATCAGCCCCAGCATTTT.

This clonotype was counted a few times. V is TRBV4-1 and J is TRBJ1-4; D gene ambiguous. CDR3 size: 14 residues. CDR1 is MGHRA, CDR2 YSYEKL, per germline. Trimming pared 4 bases from V and 4 bases from J, leaving 10 bases between. CDR3 DNA: TGCGCCAGCAGCCCGGGCGTCGGTAATGAAAAACTGTTTTTT. Amino acid sequence: CASSPGVGNEKLFF.

This clonotype was seen a few times. The chain is built from TRBV6-1 and TRBJ1-6; a possible D gene is TRBD1 (6 bases). CDR3 length: 14 residues. The germline gives CDR1 MNHNS, CDR2 SASEGT. Trimming removed 6 bases at V and 7 bases at J, with 13 bases between. As DNA, the CDR3 is TGTGCCAGCAGGAAAGACAGGACGAATTCACCCCTCCACTTT. Its protein is CASRKDRTNSPLHF.

Only a few counts were recorded for this clonotype. This chain connects TRBV12-3 or TRBV12-4 to TRBJ2-1, with 9 positions matching TRBD2. This CDR3 is built from 17 residues. The junction had 16 bases not matched to a gene; V was cut back by 7 bases and J by 6 bases. The CDR3: CASTVIYGVAGANEQFF. DNA for the CDR3: TGTGCCAGCACCGTAATATATGGGGTAGCGGGGGCCAATGAGCAGTTCTTC.

The CDR3 spells CASRDGPNTGELFF. Written as DNA, the CDR3 is TGCGCCAGCCGGGACGGACCGAACACCGGGGAGCTGTTTTTT. The rearrangement links TRBV5-1 to TRBJ2-2, with D perhaps matching TRBD1 or TRBD2 (5 bases each). V shed 7 bases and J shed 0 bases, with 10 bases lying between them. Per germline, CDR1 SGHRS and CDR2 YFSETQ. The CDR3 length is 14 residues. Drawing the rest from reference TRBV5-1 and TRBJ2-2, the complete variable domain is KAGVTQTPRYLIKTRGQQVTLSCSPISGHRSVSWYQQTPGQGLQFLFEYFSETQRNKGNFPGRFSGRQFSNSRSEMNVSTLELGDSALYLCASRDGPNTGELFFGEGSRLTVL.

The J gene is TRBJ2-7, the V gene TRBV25-1, with TRBD2 matching 8 bases. V lost 3 bases, J lost 7 bases, and 11 bases stayed unmatched. The CDR3 has 15 residues. Per germline, CDR1 MGHDK and CDR2 SYGVNS. CDR3 bases: TGTGCCAGCAGTGAGAAGCCCAACGGGGGGGATGAGCAGTACTTC. Its translation is CASSEKPNGGDEQYF.

The V gene is TRBV6-5, the J gene TRBJ1-5, with no clear D. The CDR3 runs 14 residues. CDR1 and CDR2 from the germline V gene are MNHEY and SVGAGI. V gave up 5 bases and J gave up 3 bases, with 11 bases separating them. CDR3 DNA sequence: TGTGCCAGCAGTGAGACTGGAGCCAATCAGCCCCAGCATTTT. It encodes CASSETGANQPQHF.

This clonotype showed up just once. Since the CDR3 does not end with the conserved phenylalanine or tryptophan, this likely comes from a read error. The chain recombines TRBV6-5 with TRBJ1-2, with D possibly being TRBD1 (6 bases). This CDR3 has 14 amino acids. The germline gives CDR1 MNHEY, CDR2 SVGAGI. Trimming pared 6 bases from V and 8 bases from J, leaving 19 bases between. CDR3 sequence: CASRPASGVWGYTL. The DNA for the CDR3 is TGTGCCAGCAGGCCAGCCTCAGGGGTCTGGGGCTACACCCTC.

The sample holds many counts of this clonotype. This chain connects TRBV4-3 to TRBJ2-7, with TRBD1 identical over 9 bases. Unmatched junction bases numbered 8, after V lost 3 bases and J lost 2 bases. Germline values: CDR1 LGHNA, CDR2 YSLEER. The CDR3 length is 16 residues. This CDR3 reads CASSQEGQGFPYEQYF. The CDR3 DNA follows: TGCGCCAGCAGCCAGGAGGGACAGGGTTTTCCCTACGAGCAGTACTTC.

The V gene is TRBV12-3 or TRBV12-4, the J gene TRBJ2-3, with D perhaps matching TRBD2 (6 bases). Trimming stripped 6 bases from V and 5 bases from J, with 9 bases between. The CDR3 consists of 12 residues. CDR3 nucleotides: TGTGCCAGCAGGCCGGAGGGAGATACGCAGTATTTT. Protein: CASRPEGDTQYF.

The chain joins TRBV12-3 or TRBV12-4 to TRBJ1-1, with no clear D. The CDR3 covers 13 residues. Deletions cut 6 bases from V and 7 bases from J, with 15 bases between. The CDR3 protein is CASSPYPKDEAFF. In DNA form, the CDR3 reads TGTGCCAGCAGCCCCTATCCAAAGGATGAAGCTTTCTTT.

This chain links TRBV30 with TRBJ1-4, with D perhaps matching TRBD1 (5 bases). From germline, CDR1 is GTSNPN and CDR2 SVGIG (reference sequence). The V end lost 2 bases, the J end lost 5 bases, and 9 bases lay between the germline ends. CDR3 length equals 13 residues. The CDR3, as DNA: TGTGCCTGGAGTTTAGGGGCGAATGAAAAACTGTTTTTT. It is translated as CAWSLGANEKLFF.

The J gene is TRBJ1-2, the V gene TRBV28, with a weak D call TRBD1 (5 bases). The CDR3 has 13 amino acids. Trimming took 6 bases from V and 4 from J, leaving 12 bases between them. Germline V gene data show CDR1 as MDHEN and CDR2 as SYDVKM. The CDR3 protein is CASRPDGAYGYTF. DNA for the CDR3: TGTGCCAGCAGACCCGACGGGGCCTATGGCTACACCTTC.

Of note for this clonotype: A single base separates this from a much larger clone, so it may be a read error. The chain joins TRBV27 to TRBJ1-6, with a possible D match to TRBD1 (5 bases). This CDR3 comprises 15 residues. Germline-derived CDR1 and CDR2 are MNHEY and SMNVEV (reference sequence). The CDR3 DNA is TGTGCCAGCAGTTTAGGGGCCCTCGGGGAATCACCCCCCCACTTT. Protein sequence: CASSLGALGESPPHF.

The CDR3 sequence is CASSQLRQGASYTF. The DNA for the CDR3 is TGCGCCAGCAGCCAACTTAGGCAGGGGGCGAGCTACACCTTC. The chain links TRBV4-3 to TRBJ1-2, with 8 bases fitting TRBD1. Germline trimming cut 2 bases from V and 9 bases from J; bases unmatched to any gene: 8. The CDR3 spans 14 residues. Germline CDR1 and CDR2: LGHNA and YSLEER.